Many counts were recorded for the clone carrying this T cell receptor (beta chain). Its target is not known. Constant-region reverse primers amplified full-length variable regions, followed by semi-nested Nested Universal Primer A PCR. From the 5' RACE reads, TCRdb called clonotypes with MiXCR, one entry per CDR3 protein. The data show about 42,000 distinct CDR3 sequences, approximately 22% seen once. The sorted Tregs were CD4+CD25+CD127-/low cells. Germline CDR1 is ENHRY and CDR2 is SYGVKD. The trim removed 10 bases at V and 5 bases at J, leaving 5 bases unmatched. The CDR3 has 12 amino acids. The study, taken as a whole, reports: Tumor memory CD4+ T cell TCR gene usage was found to cluster with blood and lymph node memory CD4+ cells and with lymph node naive CD4+ cells. Whole repertoires were not studied in the larger cohort, only one V-J beta rearrangement.

The TCR was taken from a female donor with breast cancer. This chain links TRBV10-3 with TRBJ2-7, with 10 bases lining up with TRBD1. The sequenced material came from Tregs sorted from blood. CDR3 in DNA: TGTGCCAGCCGGGACAGGGGAAACGAGCAGTACTTC. Encoded protein: CASRDRGNEQYF.